The 20 T cell receptor beta chains below come from one sample, sequenced in a study of OX40 agonist ivuxolimab in advanced cancers. Repertoires were generated with immunoSEQ multiplex PCR, while TCRdb's copy carries only in-frame clones and drops some. This table holds some 83,000 clones, 84% found once. Sequencing was performed on CD4+ or CD8+ T cells sorted from blood, taken in a trial of the OX40 agonist ivuxolimab. The source is an adult with an advanced solid tumor such as melanoma, head and neck, liver or kidney cancer.

The gene calls are TRBV15 and TRBJ2-6; D unclear. This CDR3 is 16 amino acids long. CDR1 is LNHNV and CDR2 is YYDKDF in the germline V gene (reference sequence). Trimming removed 0 bases at V and 2 bases at J, with 8 bases between. This chain's CDR3 is CATSRDPLTGANVLTF. The CDR3 DNA follows: TGTGCCACCAGCAGAGATCCACTTACTGGGGCCAACGTCCTGACTTTC.

In the case of this clone: Other DNA sequences in this sample translate to the same CDR3. The chain employs TRBV7-9 and TRBJ1-1, with TRBD1 as a possible D gene (5 bases). Germline V gene data show CDR1 as SEHNR and CDR2 as FQNEAQ (reference sequence). The CDR3 consists of 14 residues. Between the trimmed V and J ends, which lost 2 bases and 2 bases, there was a span of 9 bases. The CDR3 loop reads CASSLSGGNTEAFF. As DNA, the CDR3 is TGTGCCAGCAGCTTATCTGGGGGTAACACTGAAGCTTTCTTT.

This sequence joins TRBV9 and TRBJ2-7; TRBD2 might be the D (6 bases). The CDR3 consists of 13 residues. Germline V gene lookup returns CDR1 SGDLS and CDR2 YYNGEE. V was pared by 2 bases and J by 4 bases, with 10 bases between. The CDR3 nucleotides are TGTGCCAGCAGCGTTGACGGGAGTTACGAGCAGTACTTC. This encodes CASSVDGSYEQYF. The entire variable domain, with the rest obtained from reference TRBV9 and TRBJ2-7, is as follows: DSGVTQTPKHLITATGQRVTLRCSPRSGDLSVYWYQQSLDQGLQFLIQYYNGEERAKGNILERFSAQQFPDLHSELNLSSLELGDSALYFCASSVDGSYEQYFGPGTRLTVT.

This clone has at least ten counts. The rearrangement uses TRBV19 and TRBJ2-1; possibly TRBD1 or TRBD2 for D (6 bases each). Trimming took off 5 bases at V and 5 bases at J, with 13 bases between the two ends. The germline CDR1 and CDR2 sequences are LNHDA and SQIVND (reference sequence). There are 14 residues in the CDR3. Here the CDR3 reads CASSDGGLDNEQFF. The DNA for the CDR3 is TGTGCCAGTAGTGATGGGGGGCTCGACAATGAGCAGTTCTTC.

In DNA, the CDR3 is TGCGCCAGCAGCCAAGACCTAGACACTTCTGGGGCCAACGTCCTGACTTTC. Encoded protein: CASSQDLDTSGANVLTF. The chain carries TRBV4-3 and TRBJ2-6; D remains unclear. Germline V gene lookup returns CDR1 LGHNA and CDR2 YSLEER. Trimming pared 0 bases from V and 1 base from J, leaving 10 bases between. The CDR3 covers 17 residues.

In its sample, this clone was seen once. This sequence joins TRBV2 and TRBJ2-4; the match to TRBD2 covers 10 bases. The V and J ends lost 8 bases and 3 bases, in that order; junction bases with no gene match: 10. Germline CDR1 reads SNHLY; CDR2 reads FYNNEI. The CDR3 is made up of 16 amino acids. This CDR3 reads CASLLAGARDKNIQYF. Written as DNA, the CDR3 is TGTGCCAGCCTGCTAGCGGGGGCGCGGGACAAAAACATTCAGTACTTC.

The CDR3 is CASSTHRVYEQYF. The CDR3 nucleotides are TGTGCCAGCAGCACCCACAGGGTATACGAGCAGTACTTC. V gene TRBV7-9 combines with J gene TRBJ2-5; tentative D call: TRBD1 (6 bases). The DNA end is a closer match to TRBJ2-7, so the J assignment may be wrong. The CDR3 runs 13 residues. CDR1 is SEHNR and CDR2 is FQNEAQ in the germline V gene (reference sequence).

This clone was observed once. This rearrangement joins TRBV11-3 to TRBJ2-1; 7 nucleotides match TRBD2. The CDR3 sequence is 13 residues long. Germline CDR1 SGHNT, CDR2 YENEEA. With 5 bases clipped from V and 7 bases from J, the junction kept 5 bases outside the gene matches. This chain's CDR3 is CASSTGGRNEQFF. CDR3 nucleotide sequence: TGTGCCAGCAGCACCGGGGGGAGGAATGAGCAGTTCTTC.

J is TRBJ1-1 and V is TRBV19; D might be TRBD1 (5 bases). CDR3 size: 12 residues. Germline-derived CDR1 and CDR2 are LNHDA and SQIVND (reference sequence). Deletions cut 7 bases from V and 1 base from J, with 7 bases between. As DNA, the CDR3 is TGTGCCAGTAAAGACAGGAACACTGAAGCTTTCTTT. It specifies CASKDRNTEAFF.

The chain has TRBV7-2 and TRBJ2-5; TRBD2 might be the D (5 bases). With 1 base removed from V and 0 bases from J, the gap between germline ends came to 9 bases. The CDR3 loop spans 15 amino acids. Germline loops: CDR1 SGHTA, CDR2 FQGNSA. The DNA for the CDR3 is TGTGCCAGCAGCTTAGTGGTACTAGACCAAGAGACCCAGTACTTC. It translates to CASSLVVLDQETQYF. The full variable domain, in which reference TRBV7-2 and TRBJ2-5 provide the parts outside the CDR3, is GAGVSQSPSNKVTEKGKDVELRCDPISGHTALYWYRQSLGQGLEFLIYFQGNSAPDKSGLPSDRFSAERTGGSVSTLTIQRTQQEDSAVYLCASSLVVLDQETQYFGPGTRLLVL.

The chain recombines TRBV16 with TRBJ2-1; TRBD2 matches at 9 bases. V lost 5 bases and J lost 4; bases outside the gene matches: 3. CDR3 length: 14 residues. Germline loops: CDR1 KGHSY, CDR2 FQNENV. The CDR3 DNA is TGTGCCAGCAGCTCTAGCGGGACGTACAATGAGCAGTTCTTC. Protein: CASSSSGTYNEQFF.

V and J are TRBV29-1 and TRBJ1-2, with a weak D call TRBD1 (6 bases). The CDR3 runs to 12 residues. Trimming pared 5 bases from V and 4 bases from J, leaving 11 bases between. Looked up from germline, CDR1 is SQVTM and CDR2 is ANQGSEA. The CDR3 here is CSVSGERYGYTF. CDR3 nucleotides: TGCAGCGTTTCAGGGGAACGCTATGGCTACACCTTC. Combining the CDR3 with reference TRBV29-1 and TRBJ1-2 gives the whole variable domain SAVISQKPSRDICQRGTSLTIQCQVDSQVTMMFWYRQQPGQSLTLIATANQGSEATYESGFVIDKFPISRPNLTFSTLTVSNMSPEDSSIYLCSVSGERYGYTFGSGTRLTVV.

The J gene is TRBJ2-7, the V gene TRBV7-9; the D gene is possibly TRBD2 (5 bases). The germline V and J ends were trimmed by 1 base and 4 bases, with 14 bases remaining between them. Germline CDR1 reads SEHNR; CDR2 reads FQNEAQ (reference sequence). The CDR3 is 15 residues long. The CDR3 reads CASSLGPAANYEQYF. CDR3 sequence (DNA): TGTGCCAGCAGCTTAGGTCCAGCGGCGAATTACGAGCAGTACTTC. The complete variable domain, with remaining parts taken from reference TRBV7-9 and TRBJ2-7, reads DTGVSQNPRHKITKRGQNVTFRCDPISEHNRLYWYRQTLGQGPEFLTYFQNEAQLEKSRLLSDRFSAERPKGSFSTLEIQRTEQGDSAMYLCASSLGPAANYEQYFGPGTRLTVT.

The chain uses TRBV19 and TRBJ1-2; D is unresolved. This CDR3 comprises 13 residues. The V end was cut by 3 bases, the J end by 7 bases, with 12 bases between. In germline, CDR1 is LNHDA, CDR2 SQIVND (reference sequence). CDR3 sequence reads: CASSITFGSGYTF. The CDR3 DNA reads TGTGCCAGTAGTATTACCTTTGGGAGTGGCTACACCTTC.

This chain links TRBV6-6 with TRBJ1-4, with D possibly being TRBD1 (6 bases). Germline assignment: CDR1 MNHNY and CDR2 SVGAGI (reference sequence). CDR3 length: 13 residues. Between the trimmed V and J ends, which lost 6 bases and 8 bases, there was a span of 13 bases. The CDR3 DNA reads as TGTGCCAGCAGGGGTACAGGGTACGAAAAACTGTTTTTT. It encodes CASRGTGYEKLFF.

V is TRBV4-1 and J is TRBJ1-1; tentative D call: TRBD1 (5 bases). The germline V gene has CDR1 MGHRA and CDR2 YSYEKL. The CDR3 loop spans 13 amino acids. Trimming took 3 bases from V and 10 from J, leaving 15 bases between them. In DNA, the CDR3 is TGCGCCAGCAGCCAGGATCGCCAGGGTCGAGCTTTCTTT. As protein: CASSQDRQGRAFF.

The rearrangement joins TRBV7-3 to TRBJ2-3; D is possibly TRBD2 (6 bases). V gave up 1 base and J gave up 2 bases, with 10 bases separating them. The CDR3 totals 15 residues. Germline lookup yields CDR1 SGHTA and CDR2 FQGTGA. Written as DNA, the CDR3 is TGTGCCAGCAGCTTAAGCGGGGCCATCACAGATACGCAGTATTTT. Amino acids: CASSLSGAITDTQYF.

This sequence joins TRBV6-1 and TRBJ1-4; 7 bases align to TRBD1. The CDR3 spans 14 residues. Germline CDR1 MNHNS, CDR2 SASEGT. V was pared by 6 bases and J by 6 bases, with 7 bases of the junction left unmatched. CDR3 coding DNA: TGTGCCAGCAGAAGTTCCGGGACAGATGAAAAACTGTTTTTT. This codes for CASRSSGTDEKLFF.

Written as DNA, the CDR3 is TGTGCCACGGGACGGGGGAGCTCCTACAATGAGCAGTTCTTC. Protein product: CATGRGSSYNEQFF. The chain employs TRBV19 and TRBJ2-1; a possible D gene is TRBD2 (6 bases). The V gene lost 10 bases and the J gene lost 0 bases, with 13 bases spanning the gap. The length of the CDR3 is 14 residues. Germline loops: CDR1 LNHDA, CDR2 SQIVND (reference sequence).

The chain couples TRBV6-5 to TRBJ1-2; TRBD1 might be the D (5 bases). Germline lookup yields CDR1 MNHEY and CDR2 SVGAGI. V gave up 0 bases and J gave up 7 bases, with 15 bases separating them. This CDR3 comprises 15 residues. The CDR3 loop is CASSYSPGKVLGYTF. In DNA form, the CDR3 reads TGTGCCAGCAGTTACTCACCAGGGAAGGTCCTTGGCTACACCTTC.